The clone carrying this TCR beta chain showed up many times. Its antigen is currently unknown. The V gene's germline CDR1 is LNHNV and CDR2 YYDKDF (reference sequence). The CDR3 is made up of 16 amino acids. V lost 4 bases and J lost 4, with 20 bases in between. The sample originates from a study of regulatory T cells in long-lasting Graves disease. Study details: To qualify as persistent, Graves' disease required over 5 years of antithyroid drugs with positive TSH receptor antibodies. Overall study results and limits: TCR diversity was lower in persistent Graves' patients than in newly diagnosed ones.

The time point here: persistent/refractory GD, antithyroid drugs over 5 years with positive TRAb. TCR sequences were obtained from RNA taken from PBMCs. Peripheral blood, at roughly 9 milliliters, went into EDTA tubes. According to the study, TCR beta libraries were built with iRepertoire HTBI primers and CDR3-region Arm-PCR. TCRdb redid the calling of the multiplex PCR reads with MiXCR, one entry per CDR3 protein. The sample shows a few hundred thousand distinct CDR3 sequences, roughly a quarter of them seen only once. This rearrangement joins TRBV15 to TRBJ2-7; D not resolved. The clonotype was recovered from a female donor with Graves disease. Sequencing used peripheral blood mononuclear cells (PBMCs), obtained when the disease was refractory, from a patient treated with antithyroid drugs. This CDR3 is CATSTRRAVNIYEQYF. The CDR3 nucleotides are TGTGCCACCAGCACCAGAAGGGCCGTAAATATTTACGAGCAGTACTTC.